The T cell receptor (beta chain) described here comes from a study of spatial heterogeneity in lung cancer. Across the study: Averaged across combinations, each unique TCR and UMI pairing appeared more than ten times in raw reads, which were uncorrected.

Every cDNA TCR molecule received its own unique molecular identifier. TCRdb redid the calling of the 5' RACE reads with MiXCR, one entry per CDR3 protein. Of fewer than 100,000 distinct CDR3 sequences detected, 19% appear once; the ten largest clones hold just over 20%. Time point given: blood at routine non-recurrence follow-up after resection. Sequenced here: PBMCs, sampled at follow-up. The clonotype originates from a male donor with early-stage non-small cell lung cancer.

The CDR3 DNA follows: TGTGCCAGCGCCGACGGGAGCAATCAGCCCCAGCATTTT. It codes for CASADGSNQPQHF. This sequence joins TRBV18 and TRBJ1-5; D ambiguous. The germline V and J ends were trimmed by 8 bases and 1 base, with 9 bases remaining between them. The germline V gene has CDR1 KGHSH and CDR2 LQKENI. The CDR3 is 13 residues long.